This entry concerns a single T cell receptor beta chain. This specimen belongs to a study of technical replicates of blood from several donors. Generated by immunoSEQ multiplex PCR, the TCRdb table keeps only in-frame clones and is missing some. Of approximately 75,000 clones listed, 95% to 97% are singletons. This receptor was identified in a human donor in good health. Sequences were obtained from T cells isolated from PBMCs.

CDR3 residues: CASSGRLAGVTGGANVLTF. CDR3 sequence (DNA): TGTGCCAGCAGCGGCCGACTAGCGGGAGTTACCGGGGGGGCCAACGTCCTGACTTTC. This sequence joins TRBV13 and TRBJ2-6, with 12 bases matching TRBD2. The CDR3 length is 19 residues. Germline V gene sequence: CDR1 PRHDT, CDR2 FYEKMQ (reference sequence). V dropped 5 bases and J dropped 4; count of bases not matched to a gene: 12.